A selection of T cell receptor beta chains follows, all from one sample in a study of PD-1 blockade in classical Hodgkin lymphoma. TCRdb's table, derived via immunoSEQ multiplex PCR, lists solely in-frame clones and lacks some. The table records about 33,000 clones, approximately 67% of them present only once. Sequenced material: peripheral blood mononuclear cells (PBMCs), taken before the fourth cycle of nivolumab. The receptor source for this set is a human donor with classical Hodgkin lymphoma. Each CDR3 is given with its conserved first and last residue. The D gene is left open where the match is weak. Clone sizes are given selectively: once, few, many, or a class where the clone is expanded.

TRBJ2-7	TRBV7-2	NA	TRBD1	TGTGCCAGCAGGCCTCCCGGGACAGGGAACTACGAGCAGTACTTC	CASRPPGTGNYEQYF
TRBJ2-7	TRBV6-1	NA	NA	TGTGCCAGCAGTGAAGAATGGGGCGAGCAGTACTTC	CASSEEWGEQYF
TRBJ1-6	TRBV7-2	NA	NA	TGTGCCAGCAGCCCTGCCGACAGATACTATAATTCACCCCTCCACTTT	CASSPADRYYNSPLHF
TRBJ2-7	TRBV14	NA	NA	TGTGCCAGCAGCCCCGAGTCCTACGAGCAGTACTTC	CASSPESYEQYF
TRBJ2-1	TRBV30	NA	TRBD2	TGTGCCTGGAGTGGCACGACTAGCGGGCTAGAGTACAATGAGCAGTTCTTC	CAWSGTTSGLEYNEQFF
TRBJ1-1	TRBV6-5	NA	NA	TGTGCCAGCAGTTACTTGATGGGGAACACTGAAGCTTTCTTT	CASSYLMGNTEAFF
TRBJ1-2	TRBV7-2	NA	NA	TGTGCCAGCAGCTTATTCGGGACGGATTATGGCTACACCTTC	CASSLFGTDYGYTF
TRBJ2-3	TRBV14	few	NA	TGTGCCAGCAGCCAAGAAGTGATGACGTGGGGCACAGATACGCAGTATTTT	CASSQEVMTWGTDTQYF
TRBJ2-7	TRBV7-6	NA	NA	TGTGCCAGCAGCTTAGGGGTGCCAGAGACCCCTTACGAGCAGTACTTC	CASSLGVPETPYEQYF
TRBJ2-5	TRBV9	NA	TRBD2	TGTGCCAGCAGCCCCGGGACTAGCGGGACGTACCAAGAGACCCAGTACTTC	CASSPGTSGTYQETQYF
TRBJ1-2	TRBV2	NA	NA	TGTGCCAGCAACTCGGCTCTCGGCTATGGCTACACCTTC	CASNSALGYGYTF
TRBJ2-7	TRBV28	NA	TRBD1	TGTGCCAGCAGCCCAGGACAGGTCGACTACGAGCAGTACTTC	CASSPGQVDYEQYF
TRBJ2-1	TRBV10-3	NA	NA	TGTGCCATCAGTGAGTCGACGGCTATCTTCGACGCACTCAATGAGCAGTTCTTC	CAISESTAIFDALNEQFF
TRBJ2-1	TRBV7-9	NA	NA	TGTGCCAGCAGCGGATTCGGGGAAGGGGAGATGGGTGAGCAGTTCTTC	CASSGFGEGEMGEQFF
TRBJ2-3	TRBV9	NA	TRBD1	TGTGCCAGCAGCGCCTTAGGACAGGTCAGCACAGATACGCAGTATTTT	CASSALGQVSTDTQYF
TRBJ2-5	TRBV7-8	once	TRBD1	TGTGCCAGCAGCCATTCGACAGGGGGCGAACAAGAGACCCAGTACTTC	CASSHSTGGEQETQYF
TRBJ1-1	TRBV6-1	NA	NA	TGTGCCAGCAGCCCAAGGGGCTTTGAAGCTTTCTTT	CASSPRGFEAFF
TRBJ1-4	TRBV18	NA	TRBD1	TGTGCCAGCTCACCGGACGGGACAGGGATTGAAAAACTGTTTTTT	CASSPDGTGIEKLFF
TRBJ1-5	TRBV11-2	NA	TRBD1	TGTGCCAGCAGCTTAGGGGCAGGGGGGCAGCCCCAGCATTTT	CASSLGAGGQPQHF
TRBJ2-7	TRBV4-2	once	NA	TGTGCCAGCAGCCCGGGACTGACATCCTACGAGCAGTACTTC	CASSPGLTSYEQYF
TRBJ2-7	TRBV5-4	NA	NA	TGTGCCAGCAGCTTGGACGGCTACGAGCAGTACTTC	CASSLDGYEQYF
TRBJ2-1	TRBV15	once	TRBD2	TGTGCCACCTGGACTAGCGGGAGACGGGATGAGCAGTTCTTC	CATWTSGRRDEQFF
TRBJ2-1	TRBV4-1	NA	NA	TGCGTCAGCAGCGGAGGAGAAGGGGAGCAGTTCTTC	CVSSGGEGEQFF
TRBJ1-1	TRBV9	NA	TRBD1	TGTGCCAGCAGCGTGGGGACAGGGAGCACTGAAGCTTTCTTT	CASSVGTGSTEAFF
TRBJ2-7	TRBV16	NA	TRBD1	TGTGCCAGCAGCTTGGGACAGGTGTTCTACGAGCAGTACTTC	CASSLGQVFYEQYF
TRBJ1-2	TRBV2	few	TRBD1	TGTGCCAGCAGGGAAACCGGGACAGTCGATGGCTACACCTTC	CASRETGTVDGYTF
TRBJ2-1	TRBV9	few	NA	TGTGCCAGCAGCGTAGTTGGTGGGGGGTCCTACAATGAGCAGTTCTTC	CASSVVGGGSYNEQFF
TRBJ2-7	TRBV9	once	TRBD2	TGTGCCAGCAGCGTAGAGGGGACTAGCGGATCCTACGAGCAGTACTTC	CASSVEGTSGSYEQYF
TRBJ2-2	TRBV2	NA	TRBD1	TGTGCCAGCAGTGGGGACAGGGGGGGTTCCGGGGAGCTGTTTTTT	CASSGDRGGSGELFF
TRBJ1-3	TRBV29-1	NA	NA	TGCAGCGTTGAAGCACTGGACAGTTGGCCTGGAAACACCATATATTTT	CSVEALDSWPGNTIYF
TRBJ2-7	TRBV5-6	NA	NA	TGTGCCAGCAGCCCCGGGACATTCCCAGAGGGCGAGCAGTACTTC	CASSPGTFPEGEQYF
TRBJ1-1	TRBV30	few	NA	TGTGCCTGGAGTGGACAGTTGAACACTGAAGCTTTCTTT	CAWSGQLNTEAFF
TRBJ2-7	TRBV7-9	NA	TRBD2	TGTGCCAGCGGGGGAGGGTTTTCCTACGAGCAGTACTTC	CASGGGFSYEQYF
TRBJ1-2	TRBV6-1	NA	TRBD1	TGTGCCAGCAGTGAAGGGGACAGGGTGGCTGGCTACACCTTC	CASSEGDRVAGYTF
TRBJ2-7	TRBV19	NA	NA	TGTGCCAGTAGTATAGATCTATCCGTTCACGAGCAGTACTTC	CASSIDLSVHEQYF
TRBJ1-1	TRBV2	NA	TRBD1	TGTGCCAGCAGTTTGGGACAGGGGGCGACTGAAGCTTTCTTT	CASSLGQGATEAFF
TRBJ1-1	TRBV6-5	NA	NA	TGTGCCAGCAGTTGGTCGAGGGACACTGAAGCTTTCTTT	CASSWSRDTEAFF
TRBJ2-7	TRBV30	NA	NA	TGTGCCTGGAGTTTTCAACGGGGGACATGGGCATACGAGCAGTACTTC	CAWSFQRGTWAYEQYF
TRBJ2-7	TRBV7-8	medium-sized	NA	TGTGCCAGCAGCTTAGTCAACGACTACGAGCAGTACTTC	CASSLVNDYEQYF
TRBJ2-5	TRBV4-1	NA	NA	TGCGCCAGCAGCCAAGCCGGCGGCACCGACCAAGAGACCCAGTACTTC	CASSQAGGTDQETQYF
TRBJ1-2	TRBV7-8	few	NA	TGTGCCAGCAGCTTAGCTCAGGGGTCGAGGTATGGCTACACCTTC	CASSLAQGSRYGYTF
TRBJ2-3	TRBV28	NA	TRBD2	TGTGCCAGCAGTCTTATAGCGGGATACTCGGGTGGGGATACGCAGTATTTT	CASSLIAGYSGGDTQYF
TRBJ1-6	TRBV13	NA	NA	TGTGCCAGCAGGACTACGAAGGGGGATCATTCACCCCTCCACTTT	CASRTTKGDHSPLHF
TRBJ2-1	TRBV7-9	medium-sized	NA	TGTGCCAGCAGCTTAGGGGTTGGGGCCTCCTACAATGAGCAGTTCTTC	CASSLGVGASYNEQFF
TRBJ1-2	TRBV27	NA	NA	TGTGCCAGCAGTTTAAACTATAACTATGGCTACACCTTC	CASSLNYNYGYTF
TRBJ2-1	TRBV7-3	NA	NA	TGTGCCAGCAGCTATTACGGAGAGTCCTACAATGAGCAGTTCTTC	CASSYYGESYNEQFF
TRBJ1-5	TRBV7-3	NA	NA	TGTGCCAGCAGCTTACAGGGGCAAGGAAATCAGCCCCAGCATTTT	CASSLQGQGNQPQHF